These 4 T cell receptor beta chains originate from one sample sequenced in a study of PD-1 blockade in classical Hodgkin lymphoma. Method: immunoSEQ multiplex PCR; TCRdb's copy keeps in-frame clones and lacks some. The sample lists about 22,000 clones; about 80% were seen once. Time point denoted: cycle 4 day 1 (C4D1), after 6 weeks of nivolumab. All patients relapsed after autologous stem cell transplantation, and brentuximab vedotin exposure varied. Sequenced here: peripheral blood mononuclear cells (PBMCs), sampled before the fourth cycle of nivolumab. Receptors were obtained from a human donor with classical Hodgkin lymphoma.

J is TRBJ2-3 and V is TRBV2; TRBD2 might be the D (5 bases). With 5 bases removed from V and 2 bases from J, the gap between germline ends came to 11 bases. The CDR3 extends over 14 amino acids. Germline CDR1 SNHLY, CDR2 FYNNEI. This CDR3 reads CASSWTQTTDTQYF. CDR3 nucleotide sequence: TGTGCCAGCAGTTGGACTCAAACCACAGATACGCAGTATTTT.

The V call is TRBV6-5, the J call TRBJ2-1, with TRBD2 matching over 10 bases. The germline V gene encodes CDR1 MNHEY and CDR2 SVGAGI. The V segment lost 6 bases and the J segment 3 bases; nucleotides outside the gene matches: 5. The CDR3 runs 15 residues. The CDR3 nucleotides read TGTGCCAGCAGCCCAGCGGGAGGGCGCTACAATGAGCAGTTCTTC. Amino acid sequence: CASSPAGGRYNEQFF.

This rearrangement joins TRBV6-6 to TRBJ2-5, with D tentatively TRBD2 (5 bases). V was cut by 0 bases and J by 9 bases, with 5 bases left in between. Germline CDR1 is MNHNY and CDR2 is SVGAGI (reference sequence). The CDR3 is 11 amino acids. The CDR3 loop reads CASSYSEAQYF. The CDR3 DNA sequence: TGTGCCAGCAGTTACTCGGAGGCCCAGTACTTC.

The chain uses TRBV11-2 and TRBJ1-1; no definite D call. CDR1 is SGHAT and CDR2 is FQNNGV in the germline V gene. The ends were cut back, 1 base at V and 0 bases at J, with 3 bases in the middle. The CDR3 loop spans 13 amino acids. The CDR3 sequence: CASSLGMNTEAFF. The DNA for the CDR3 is TGTGCCAGCAGCTTAGGGATGAACACTGAAGCTTTCTTT.